These 14 T cell receptor beta chains originate from one sample sequenced in a study of blood T cell repertoires in COVID-19. Sequencing was performed with immunoSEQ multiplex PCR; in TCRdb, only in-frame clones are kept and a portion is missing. The sample shows about 200,000 clones, roughly 75% of them seen only once. The source material was peripheral blood. The source of these receptors is a woman in her 70s with acute or convalescent COVID-19.

The chain joins TRBV5-1 to TRBJ2-2, with 8 bases identical to TRBD1. V lost 0 bases to trimming and J lost 2 bases; unmatched junction nucleotides: 3. Per the germline V gene, CDR1 is SGHRS and CDR2 is YFSETQ. This CDR3 spans 16 amino acids. The CDR3 DNA follows: TGCGCCAGCAGCTTGGCCGGACAGGGTAACACCGGGGAGCTGTTTTTT. This sequence encodes CASSLAGQGNTGELFF. The full variable domain, with the rest looked up from reference TRBV5-1 and TRBJ2-2, is KAGVTQTPRYLIKTRGQQVTLSCSPISGHRSVSWYQQTPGQGLQFLFEYFSETQRNKGNFPGRFSGRQFSNSRSEMNVSTLELGDSALYLCASSLAGQGNTGELFFGEGSRLTVL.

V usage is TRBV3-1 (or the pseudogene TRBV3-2) and J usage is TRBJ2-1; TRBD2 agrees at 9 bases. The J segment lost 7 bases and the V segment lost 5 bases, leaving 12 bases of the junction unmatched. This CDR3 has 16 residues. CDR1 and CDR2 from the germline V gene are LGHDT and YNNKEL (reference sequence). The CDR3 spells CASSSRAGGAGNEQFF. Written as DNA, the CDR3 is TGTGCCAGCAGCTCCAGAGCGGGAGGCGCTGGGAATGAGCAGTTCTTC.

This sequence joins TRBV24-1 and TRBJ2-3; 7 bases agree with TRBD2. Germline V gene sequence: CDR1 KGHDR, CDR2 SFDVKD. This CDR3 contains 14 residues. J was trimmed by 0 bases and V by 9 bases; bases with no gene match: 5. CDR3 nucleotide sequence: TGTGCCACCGGACTTAGCGGGAGCACAGATACGCAGTATTTT. It is translated as CATGLSGSTDTQYF.

CDR3 residues: CASSLRQGIQETQYF. For the CDR3, the DNA is TGTGCCAGCAGTCTCCGACAGGGAATACAAGAGACCCAGTACTTC. This chain connects TRBV27 to TRBJ2-5, with 7 bases aligning to TRBD1. V shed 5 bases and J 2 bases; nucleotides not matched to a gene: 8. The CDR3 consists of 15 residues. Germline values: CDR1 MNHEY, CDR2 SMNVEV (reference sequence).

This chain uses TRBV28 with TRBJ2-5; 11 bases match TRBD2. Germline V gene sequence: CDR1 MDHEN, CDR2 SYDVKM. Trimming took 6 bases from V and 3 from J; bases not matched to a gene: 12. The CDR3 totals 17 residues. CDR3 DNA sequence: TGTGCCAGCAGGCCTGTTACTGTTAGCGGGAGGGAAGAGACCCAGTACTTC. Protein sequence: CASRPVTVSGREETQYF.

The V gene is TRBV3-1 (or the pseudogene TRBV3-2), the J gene TRBJ2-3; D remains ambiguous. The CDR3 extends over 14 amino acids. V was clipped by 1 base and J by 2 bases, with 7 bases between them. The germline V gene has CDR1 LGHDT and CDR2 YNNKEL (reference sequence). The CDR3 loop reads CASSQAHLTDTQYF. The CDR3 DNA reads TGTGCCAGCAGCCAAGCACATCTCACAGATACGCAGTATTTT.

The rearrangement links TRBV29-1 to TRBJ1-5; 7 nucleotides match TRBD1. V was clipped by 3 bases and J by 7 bases; unmatched bases: 6. Germline loops: CDR1 SQVTM, CDR2 ANQGSEA. This CDR3 has 13 amino acids. The CDR3 spells CSVEGQSGQPQHF. In nucleotides, the CDR3 is TGCAGCGTTGAGGGACAGTCGGGACAGCCCCAGCATTTT.

The chain has TRBV27 and TRBJ1-2; 10 positions match TRBD1. The CDR3 is made up of 15 amino acids. Trimming at V came to 0 bases and at J to 8 bases, leaving 6 bases not matched to a gene. CDR1 is MNHEY and CDR2 is SMNVEV in the germline V gene (reference sequence). The chain's CDR3 is CASSLSRTGGGGYTF. CDR3 DNA sequence: TGTGCCAGCAGTTTATCTCGGACAGGGGGAGGCGGCTACACCTTC.

In this sample, this clone turned up a few times. The chain has TRBV7-9 and TRBJ1-6; D is unresolved. The germline gives CDR1 SEHNR, CDR2 FQNEAQ (reference sequence). Trimming removed 2 bases from V and 12 bases from J, with 11 bases in between. This CDR3 comprises 13 residues. The CDR3 DNA reads as TGTGCCAGCAGCTTATCTACAGTTGAACCCCTCCACTTT. This codes for CASSLSTVEPLHF. The full variable domain, rest sourced from reference TRBV7-9 and TRBJ1-6, is DTGVSQNPRHKITKRGQNVTFRCDPISEHNRLYWYRQTLGQGPEFLTYFQNEAQLEKSRLLSDRFSAERPKGSFSTLEIQRTEQGDSAMYLCASSLSTVEPLHFGNGTRLTVT.

The chain has TRBV7-2 and TRBJ2-2, with D unresolved. CDR1 is SGHTA and CDR2 is FQGNSA in the germline V gene. V was pared by 1 base and J by 6 bases, with 9 bases between. The CDR3 contains 14 residues. The CDR3 loop reads CASSLGSYAGELFF. The CDR3 bases are TGTGCCAGCAGCTTAGGATCCTATGCCGGGGAGCTGTTTTTT.

The chain couples TRBV29-1 to TRBJ2-1; 13 bases match TRBD2. This CDR3 is 12 amino acids long. Germline assignment: CDR1 SQVTM and CDR2 ANQGSEA. J gave up 13 bases and V 6 bases, and 6 bases lay outside the gene matches. DNA of the CDR3: TGCAGCGTACTAGCGGGAGGGGTATCCCAGTTCTTC. It is translated as CSVLAGGVSQFF.

This clone was seen only once. J is TRBJ2-3 and V is TRBV2; D is unclear. CDR3 length equals 13 residues. Per the germline V gene, CDR1 is SNHLY and CDR2 is FYNNEI. Deletions cut 5 bases from V and 3 bases from J, with 9 bases between. This CDR3 reads CASSPSLTDTQYF. CDR3 DNA: TGTGCCAGCAGTCCTTCACTGACAGATACGCAGTATTTT.

The rearrangement uses TRBV5-8 and TRBJ1-5; maybe TRBD1 (5 bases). V lost 4 bases, J lost 4 bases, and 12 bases lay in between. CDR3 length equals 14 residues. Germline CDR1 and CDR2: SGHTS and YDEGEE. The CDR3 protein is CASSLFRGNQPQHF. The DNA for the CDR3 is TGTGCCAGCAGCCTTTTTCGGGGGAATCAGCCCCAGCATTTT.

J is TRBJ2-3 and V is TRBV30; 7 nucleotides align to TRBD2. CDR1 GTSNPN and CDR2 SVGIG come from the germline V gene (reference sequence). The V and J ends lost 5 bases and 3 bases, in that order; junction bases with no gene match: 14. The length of the CDR3 is 16 residues. The CDR3 region has the DNA TGTGCCTGGGATCGAGGCGGGGGAAGAATGACAGATACGCAGTATTTT. It codes for CAWDRGGGRMTDTQYF.